These 14 T cell receptor beta chains were sequenced from one sample in a study of T-cell reconstitution after alpha-beta-depleted transplantation in children. Unique molecular identifiers were used in preparing the TCRbeta library. TCRdb ran MiXCR on the PCR reads and lists one entry per CDR3 protein. The table has hundreds of thousands of distinct CDR3 sequences, around 12% seen once. Material: PBMCs, obtained before TCRalphabeta/CD19-depleted stem cell transplant. The source of these receptors is a girl aged 2-10 years with congenital amegakaryocytic thrombocytopenia, due to receive a stem cell transplant.

The sample holds many counts of this clonotype. V gene TRBV12-3 or TRBV12-4 combines with J gene TRBJ1-2; tentative D call: TRBD1 (5 bases). The length of the CDR3 is 17 residues. Trimming shortened V by 3 bases and J by 6 bases, and 23 bases separated the two germline ends. This chain's CDR3 is CASSFHQGVLRFDGYTF. CDR3 in DNA: TGTGCCAGCAGTTTCCATCAAGGGGTTTTACGCTTTGATGGCTACACCTTC.

This clonotype appeared many times. The chain joins TRBV12-3 or TRBV12-4 to TRBJ1-4; D gene unclear. V shed 8 bases and J shed 4 bases, with 11 bases lying between them. The CDR3 contains 13 residues. The CDR3 coding sequence is TGTGCCAGCGGCGGGCAGATTAATGAAAAACTGTTTTTT. Protein: CASGGQINEKLFF.

This clonotype was seen repeatedly, ten times or more. J is TRBJ2-2 and V is TRBV5-1; D remains ambiguous. Germline V gives CDR1 SGHRS, CDR2 YFSETQ. CDR3 length: 17 amino acids. V was shortened by 4 bases and J by 3 bases, with 19 bases between the two germline ends. The CDR3 DNA sequence: TGCGCCAGCAGCCTTACGCAGTGGTCCAGTCACACCGGGGAGCTGTTTTTT. Its translation is CASSLTQWSSHTGELFF.

The CDR3 DNA is TGTGCCAGCAGCGCCATGGAGGGTAGCGGGAAGAGCTACGAGCAGTACTTC. The encoded protein is CASSAMEGSGKSYEQYF. The rearrangement joins TRBV7-9 to TRBJ2-7; 8 positions match TRBD2. V shed 5 bases, J shed 3 bases, and the junction held 15 bases outside the gene matches. CDR1 SEHNR and CDR2 FQNEAQ come from the germline V gene (reference sequence). This CDR3 contains 17 residues.

The V gene is TRBV11-2, the J gene TRBJ2-7; maybe TRBD2 (5 bases). CDR3 size: 14 residues. V was cut by 5 bases and J by 5 bases, with 16 bases left in between. Germline values: CDR1 SGHAT, CDR2 FQNNGV. The CDR3 nucleotides read TGTGCCAGCAGCCTGTCGGGGATAACGGACGAGCAGTACTTC. Translated, it gives CASSLSGITDEQYF.

The chain has TRBV7-6 and TRBJ1-1; D unresolved. Germline CDR1 reads SGHVS; CDR2 reads FNYEAQ. Trimming removed 1 base at V and 0 bases at J, with 12 bases between. The CDR3 sequence is 16 residues long. CDR3 amino acids: CASSLETAAMNTEAFF. CDR3 DNA: TGTGCCAGCAGCTTAGAAACGGCAGCAATGAACACTGAAGCTTTCTTT.

About this clonotype itself: Given a much more abundant clone one base away, this may be a read error. J is TRBJ2-3 and V is TRBV15, with unresolved D. CDR1 and CDR2 (germline): LNHNV, YYDKDF (reference sequence). The CDR3 totals 15 residues. CDR3 in amino acids: CATNRVGGRTDTQYF. As DNA, the CDR3 is TGTGCCACCAACAGAGTCGGCGGTAGGACAGATACGCAGTATTTT.

This clonotype came up a few times. V and J are TRBV15 and TRBJ2-7; the match to TRBD2 covers 9 bases. The ends lost 2 bases at V and 3 bases at J; junction bases unmatched: 5. Germline V gene sequence: CDR1 LNHNV, CDR2 YYDKDF (reference sequence). This CDR3 spans 15 amino acids. The CDR3 loop is CATSRLAGLSYEQYF. The CDR3 DNA reads as TGTGCCACCAGCAGACTAGCGGGGCTAAGCTACGAGCAGTACTTC. The full variable domain, in which reference TRBV15 and TRBJ2-7 provide the parts outside the CDR3, is DAMVIQNPRYQVTQFGKPVTLSCSQTLNHNVMYWYQQKSSQAPKLLFHYYDKDFNNEADTPDNFQSRRPNTSFCFLDIRSPGLGDTAMYLCATSRLAGLSYEQYFGPGTRLTVT.

Worth noting for this clonotype: A much larger clone differs from this one at a single base, so this may be a read error. Likely a read error: the CDR3 ends without its conserved phenylalanine or tryptophan. This sequence joins TRBV5-1 and TRBJ1-2; 7 positions match TRBD1. Trimming took 0 bases from V and 5 from J; bases not matched to a gene: 4. CDR1 and CDR2 (germline): SGHRS, YFSETQ. The CDR3 extends over 14 amino acids. CDR3 amino acids: CASSLGTGDYGYTS. CDR3 nucleotide sequence: TGCGCCAGCAGCTTGGGAACAGGGGATTATGGCTACACCTCC.

This clonotype has just a few counts. The chain has TRBV12-3 or TRBV12-4 and TRBJ2-6; no reliable D call. The germline V and J ends were trimmed by 6 bases and 5 bases, with 11 bases remaining between them. The CDR3 runs to 14 residues. The chain's CDR3 is CASSPGAWANVLTF. The CDR3 DNA reads as TGTGCCAGCAGCCCCGGTGCGTGGGCCAACGTCCTGACTTTC.

Turning to this clonotype: This sequence may be a read error, since a much larger clone differs from it by one base. This chain joins TRBV20-1 and TRBJ2-7, with D uncertain. This CDR3 spans 13 amino acids. Germline loops: CDR1 DFQATT, CDR2 SNEGSKA (reference sequence). CDR3 coding DNA: TGCAGTGCTAGAGATCGTGAGTCCTACAAGCAGTACTTC. Residues: CSARDRESYKQYF.

This clonotype was found a few times. V usage is TRBV7-9 and J usage is TRBJ2-3, with a possible D match to TRBD2 (5 bases). The germline V gene encodes CDR1 SEHNR and CDR2 FQNEAQ (reference sequence). The CDR3 consists of 16 residues. V lost 1 base to trimming and J lost 4 bases, with 15 bases between them. The CDR3 protein is CASSLVLDLAADTQYF. CDR3 in DNA: TGTGCCAGCAGCTTAGTTCTTGATCTAGCTGCAGATACGCAGTATTTT.

The rearrangement uses TRBV5-1 and TRBJ1-4, with a weak D call TRBD1 (6 bases). The CDR3 extends over 16 amino acids. V lost 4 bases to trimming and J lost 6 bases, with 19 bases between them. Germline assignment: CDR1 SGHRS and CDR2 YFSETQ. The CDR3 protein is CASSPLQGRAYEKLFF. CDR3 coding DNA: TGCGCCAGCAGCCCGCTCCAGGGGAGGGCCTATGAAAAACTGTTTTTT.

The V call is TRBV12-3 or TRBV12-4, the J call TRBJ1-5; 8 bases agree with TRBD1. J gave up 0 bases and V 6 bases, and 7 bases lay outside the gene matches. The CDR3 is 16 amino acids. The CDR3 sequence: CASRNGQGYSNQPQHF. For the CDR3, the DNA is TGTGCCAGCAGGAATGGACAGGGTTATAGCAATCAGCCCCAGCATTTT.